This T cell receptor beta chain was sequenced during a study of T cells in Graves' hyperthyroidism and ophthalmopathy. Overall study context: At the time of initial diagnosis and before any treatment, peripheral blood was collected.

These patients, aged 18 to 65, had recently diagnosed hyperthyroidism lasting under 2 months. Used for diagnoses were clinical symptoms, serum thyroxine and TRAb, thyroid ultrasound and orbital computed tomography. From more than 9.5 ml of fresh peripheral blood, PBMCs were isolated. The J segment lost 2 bases and the V segment lost 5 bases, leaving 14 bases of the junction unmatched. Germline-derived CDR1 and CDR2 are SGHTA and FQGTGA. The CDR3 loop spans 18 amino acids. RNA transcripts were the template for amplifying TCR beta CDR3 regions. The TCR CDR3 was amplified in a first-round RT-PCR using the HTBI primer set. TCRdb redid the calling of the multiplex PCR reads with MiXCR, one entry per CDR3 protein. Seen here are approximately 600,000 distinct CDR3 sequences, over 11% observed once, and the top ten hold 5% to 7%.

The genes are TRBV7-3 and TRBJ2-2; 7 nucleotides match TRBD1. Specimen: blood. The source of this sequence is a woman in her thirties with Graves' hyperthyroidism that later progressed to Graves' ophthalmopathy. Here the CDR3 reads CASSPHRGYRTNTGELFF. CDR3 nucleotides: TGTGCCAGCAGCCCCCACAGGGGTTACCGCACAAACACCGGGGAGCTGTTTTTT.